The 28 T cell receptor beta chains below come from one sample, sequenced in a study of blood T cells in healthy people across ages. The authors ran a second PCR of roughly 6 to 12 cycles using a sample-barcoded 5' primer and a J-beta primer mix. From the 5' RACE reads, TCRdb called clonotypes with MiXCR, one entry per CDR3 protein. The sample has about 1.6 million distinct CDR3 sequences, 30% to 40% seen once. The sample consisted of blood. All receptors come from a woman in her 30s in good health.

Notes on this clonotype: This CDR3 fails to terminate in the conserved phenylalanine or tryptophan, so it likely reflects a read error. V and J are TRBV10-3 and TRBJ2-7; TRBD2 might be the D (8 bases). This CDR3 region has 14 residues. V was pared by 5 bases and J by 5 bases, with 16 bases between. The germline gives CDR1 ENHRY, CDR2 SYGVKD. The CDR3 DNA reads as TGTGCCATCAGTCCCGGGACAGCGGGAGACGAGCAGTACTTA. Protein sequence: CAISPGTAGDEQYL.

This clonotype has only a few counts. The chain joins TRBV7-8 to TRBJ2-5, with TRBD2 as a possible D gene (5 bases). With the DNA end fitting TRBJ2-7 better, the J assignment may be wrong. Per the germline V gene, CDR1 is SGHVS and CDR2 is FQNEAQ. This CDR3 has 17 amino acids. The CDR3 DNA is TGTGCCAGCAGCTTAGCGCTAGGAACGCCGAGGGCTTACGAGCAGTACTTC. This codes for CASSLALGTPRAYEQYF.

This clonotype was seen only a few times. The gene calls are TRBV27 and TRBJ2-7, with 11 nucleotides matching TRBD2. Per the germline V gene, CDR1 is MNHEY and CDR2 is SMNVEV (reference sequence). Trimming at V came to 6 bases and at J to 5 bases, leaving 12 bases not matched to a gene. The CDR3 extends over 16 amino acids. CDR3: CASSPWGLAGGHEQYF. The DNA of the CDR3 is TGTGCCAGCAGCCCCTGGGGCCTAGCGGGAGGACACGAGCAGTACTTC.

This clonotype was seen only a few times. The J gene is TRBJ2-5, the V gene TRBV5-1, with 12 bases matching TRBD1. The J segment lost 5 bases and the V segment lost 4 bases, leaving 6 bases of the junction unmatched. The CDR3 covers 15 residues. CDR1 and CDR2 from the germline V gene are SGHRS and YFSETQ. CDR3 nucleotide sequence: TGCGCCAGCAGCCCGGGGACAGGGGGCATTGAGACCCAGTACTTC. Protein sequence: CASSPGTGGIETQYF.

The V call is TRBV20-1, the J call TRBJ2-1; 9 nucleotides agree with TRBD2. The CDR3 is 15 residues long. V was pared by 3 bases and J by 7 bases, with 10 bases of the junction left unmatched. Germline CDR1 DFQATT, CDR2 SNEGSKA (reference sequence). The DNA of the CDR3 is TGCAGTGCTAGGCACGGGACTAGCTGGATAAATGAGCAGTTCTTC. This gives the protein CSARHGTSWINEQFF.

The chain links TRBV30 to TRBJ2-1, with 8 bases identical to TRBD2. V shed 2 bases and J 3 bases; nucleotides not matched to a gene: 12. The germline V gene has CDR1 GTSNPN and CDR2 SVGIG (reference sequence). The CDR3 length is 17 residues. The CDR3 sequence: CAWSRREAHRIYNEQFF. The CDR3 coding sequence is TGTGCCTGGAGTAGGCGGGAGGCCCACCGGATCTACAATGAGCAGTTCTTC. Full variable domain (outside the CDR3, taken from reference TRBV30 and TRBJ2-1): SQTIHQWPATLVQPVGSPLSLECTVEGTSNPNLYWYRQAAGRGLQLLFYSVGIGQISSEVPQNLSASRPQDRQFILSSKKLLLSDSGFYLCAWSRREAHRIYNEQFFGPGTRLTVL.

There are a few counts of this clonotype. The genes are TRBV6-9 and TRBJ2-7; unclear D gene. Trimming pared 9 bases from V and 2 bases from J, leaving 11 bases between. CDR3 size: 12 residues. Germline V gene data show CDR1 as MNHGY and CDR2 as SVAAGI. The CDR3: CARTTDPYEQYF. The CDR3 DNA reads as TGTGCCAGAACCACGGACCCCTACGAGCAGTACTTC.

A few counts support this clonotype. The chain has TRBV20-1 and TRBJ2-3; 7 bases align to TRBD2. The CDR3 contains 14 residues. V gave up 6 bases and J gave up 0 bases; unmatched junction bases: 6. Germline V gene sequence: CDR1 DFQATT, CDR2 SNEGSKA (reference sequence). This chain's CDR3 is CSAELAPSTDTQYF. The CDR3 region has the DNA TGCAGTGCAGAACTAGCGCCTAGCACAGATACGCAGTATTTT.

A few counts support this clonotype. Germline and junction disagree at one end, which may indicate a read error. The chain has TRBV20-1 and TRBJ2-3, with D perhaps given as TRBD1 or TRBD2 (5 bases each). CDR1 DFQATT and CDR2 SNEGSKA come from the germline V gene (reference sequence). The CDR3 has 16 amino acids. The CDR3 region has the DNA TGCAGTGCACAAGATGGGACCCAAACCTCCACAGATATGCAGTATTTT. It is translated as CSAQDGTQTSTDMQYF.

This clonotype was seen repeatedly, ten times or more. DNA for the CDR3: TGTGCCAGCACCCCGACTAGCGGGGGACCGGGGGCCAACGTCCTGACTTTC. It is translated as CASTPTSGGPGANVLTF. The chain is built from TRBV12-3 or TRBV12-4 and TRBJ2-6; the match to TRBD2 covers 12 bases. CDR3 length: 17 amino acids. V was clipped by 7 bases and J by 4 bases; unmatched bases: 8.

This clonotype was counted only a few times. The rearrangement links TRBV5-1 to TRBJ2-3, with D perhaps matching TRBD2 (5 bases). Trimming removed 4 bases from V and 1 base from J, with 13 bases in between. The CDR3 has 15 amino acids. Germline V gene lookup returns CDR1 SGHRS and CDR2 YFSETQ. The CDR3 sequence: CASSPADQRTDTQYF. As DNA, the CDR3 is TGCGCCAGCAGCCCAGCGGACCAACGCACAGATACGCAGTATTTT.

This clonotype came up many times. The chain couples TRBV3-1 to TRBJ1-5, with unresolved D. Germline CDR1 reads LGHDT; CDR2 reads YNNKEL (reference sequence). Trimming took off 2 bases at V and 3 bases at J, with 5 bases between the two ends. This CDR3 spans 13 amino acids. CDR3 DNA sequence: TGTGCCAGCAGCCAATATGACAATCAGCCCCAGCATTTT. Protein: CASSQYDNQPQHF.

This clonotype occurred once. The chain employs TRBV20-1 and TRBJ2-5; D remains ambiguous. Germline CDR1 DFQATT, CDR2 SNEGSKA (reference sequence). CDR3 length equals 14 residues. V was shortened by 0 bases and J by 1 base, with 9 bases between the two germline ends. CDR3 sequence (DNA): TGCAGTGCTAGAGACAAGACGTGCCAAGAGACCCAGTACTTC. Encoded protein: CSARDKTCQETQYF.

This sequence joins TRBV9 and TRBJ2-3, with D unresolved. V dropped 2 bases and J dropped 11 bases, with 15 bases sitting between them. CDR3 length equals 13 residues. Germline CDR1 and CDR2: SGDLS and YYNGEE. This CDR3 reads CASSVTTAQGQYF. CDR3 nucleotide sequence: TGTGCCAGCAGCGTGACAACAGCCCAAGGGCAGTATTTT. Based on the CDR3 plus reference TRBV9 and TRBJ2-3, the full variable domain is DSGVTQTPKHLITATGQRVTLRCSPRSGDLSVYWYQQSLDQGLQFLIQYYNGEERAKGNILERFSAQQFPDLHSELNLSSLELGDSALYFCASSVTTAQGQYFGPGTRLTVL.

This clonotype was observed a few times. The chain links TRBV20-1 to TRBJ2-7, with TRBD1 identical over 8 bases. The CDR3 is 12 amino acids. Germline assignment: CDR1 DFQATT and CDR2 SNEGSKA (reference sequence). Here the CDR3 reads CIIQGALDEQYF. CDR3 sequence (DNA): TGCATAATTCAGGGGGCGTTAGACGAGCAGTACTTC.

This clonotype occurred a few times. The chain uses TRBV6-2 or TRBV6-3 and TRBJ2-6; TRBD1 aligns across 9 bases. J gave up 0 bases and V 0 bases, and 9 bases lay outside the gene matches. CDR3 length: 20 amino acids. Germline V gene lookup returns CDR1 MNHEY and CDR2 SVGEGT. The CDR3 region is CASSYSRRWDRASGANVLTF. The CDR3 coding sequence is TGTGCCAGCAGTTACTCCCGTAGGTGGGACAGGGCCTCTGGGGCCAACGTCCTGACTTTC.

The CDR3, as DNA: TGTGCCAGCAGGCCCCGGGAGACAACTAATGAAAAACTGTTTTTT. As protein: CASRPRETTNEKLFF. The gene calls are TRBV12-3 or TRBV12-4 and TRBJ1-4; D gene ambiguous. Trimming removed 6 bases from V and 0 bases from J, with 11 bases in between. CDR3 length: 15 residues.

The CDR3 sequence is CAISEPSGSGDTQYF. The CDR3 DNA reads TGTGCCATCAGTGAACCCAGCGGGAGCGGAGATACGCAGTATTTT. The chain carries TRBV10-3 and TRBJ2-3; TRBD2 aligns across 8 bases. Germline CDR1 reads ENHRY; CDR2 reads SYGVKD. This CDR3 is 15 amino acids long. Trimming removed 3 bases from V and 5 bases from J; junction bases left unmatched: 7.

The rearrangement joins TRBV6-5 to TRBJ1-1, with 7 bases fitting TRBD1. Germline trimming cut 10 bases from V and 5 bases from J; bases unmatched to any gene: 10. The CDR3 has 13 residues. Looked up from germline, CDR1 is MNHEY and CDR2 is SVGAGI. CDR3 loop: CATYRGKRTEAFF. The CDR3 bases are TGTGCCACCTACAGGGGAAAGAGGACTGAAGCTTTCTTT.

To note about this clonotype: One junction end disagrees with the germline gene, perhaps due to a read error. This sequence joins TRBV28 and TRBJ2-7; the D call may be TRBD1 or TRBD2 (5 bases each). With the DNA end fitting TRBJ2-5 better, the J assignment may be wrong. Germline CDR1 and CDR2: MDHEN and SYDVKM. The CDR3 totals 13 residues. CDR3 DNA: TGTGCCGGCAGTTTACCGGGGCGAGAGACCCAGTACTTC. Translation: CAGSLPGRETQYF.

This clonotype was detected a few times. The chain joins TRBV20-1 to TRBJ2-1; 10 positions agree with TRBD2. Germline CDR1 is DFQATT and CDR2 is SNEGSKA (reference sequence). The junction had 4 bases not matched to a gene; V was cut back by 4 bases and J by 7 bases. CDR3 size: 13 residues. Here the CDR3 reads CSAKGLARNEQFF. CDR3 bases: TGCAGTGCTAAGGGACTAGCGAGGAATGAGCAGTTCTTC.

The chain couples TRBV5-1 to TRBJ2-1, with 12 bases lining up with TRBD2. CDR1 is SGHRS, CDR2 YFSETQ, per germline. The CDR3 is made up of 13 amino acids. Germline trimming cut 1 base from V and 10 bases from J; bases unmatched to any gene: 0. CDR3 DNA sequence: TGCGCCAGCAGCTTGCTAGCGGGGGGGGAGCAGTTCTTC. It is translated as CASSLLAGGEQFF.

Notes on this clonotype: With a much larger clone just one base away, this may be a read error. The rearrangement links TRBV5-5 to TRBJ2-7; 8 nucleotides agree with TRBD1. The CDR3 runs to 14 residues. Germline V gene lookup returns CDR1 SGHKS and CDR2 YYEKEE (reference sequence). CDR3 sequence reads: CASSLYPGGYEQCF. CDR3 coding DNA: TGTGCCAGCAGCTTGTATCCAGGGGGCTACGAGCAGTGCTTC.

The V and J genes are TRBV5-1 and TRBJ2-4; 10 nucleotides agree with TRBD2. The better agreement between TRBJ2-5 and the DNA end casts doubt on the J call. Germline V lookup: CDR1 SGHRS, CDR2 YFSETQ. The CDR3 totals 18 residues. Here the CDR3 reads CASSLEGSSGGGQETQYF. CDR3 DNA sequence: TGCGCCAGCAGCTTGGAGGGATCTAGCGGGGGAGGTCAAGAGACCCAGTACTTC.

V gene TRBV7-3 combines with J gene TRBJ2-7, with D possibly matching TRBD2 (5 bases). Trimming removed 5 bases at V and 3 bases at J, with 17 bases between. The CDR3 sequence is 15 residues long. Germline lookup yields CDR1 SGHTA and CDR2 FQGTGA. The CDR3 coding sequence is TGTGCCAGCAGCCTAGCAGGCCCGCTTGTCTACGAGCAGTACTTC. It is translated as CASSLAGPLVYEQYF.

The chain joins TRBV6-1 to TRBJ1-6; TRBD1 matches 10 bases. V was clipped by 5 bases and J by 4 bases; unmatched bases: 5. Germline V gene sequence: CDR1 MNHNS, CDR2 SASEGT. The CDR3 runs to 16 residues. CDR3 sequence: CASSSRDRGYNSPLHF. The CDR3 DNA is TGTGCCAGCAGTTCCCGGGACAGGGGATATAATTCACCCCTCCACTTT.

The chain carries TRBV20-1 and TRBJ2-5; TRBD2 might be the D (6 bases). The length of the CDR3 is 13 residues. V lost 1 base, J lost 5 bases, and 11 bases lay in between. Germline V lookup: CDR1 DFQATT, CDR2 SNEGSKA (reference sequence). In DNA form, the CDR3 reads TGCAGTGCTAGAGTAGCGGCGGAGGAGACCCAGTACTTC. Translation: CSARVAAEETQYF.

The chain couples TRBV28 to TRBJ1-2; TRBD1 matches 9 bases. The CDR3 extends over 14 amino acids. Germline values: CDR1 MDHEN, CDR2 SYDVKM. J gave up 8 bases and V 0 bases, and 4 bases lay outside the gene matches. The CDR3 DNA reads as TGTGCCAGCAGTTTATGGGACAGGGGAAGAGGCTACACCTTC. Protein: CASSLWDRGRGYTF.